The clone carrying this TCR beta chain was counted only a few times. The antigen remains unidentified. This sample was taken from a study of beta chain features in type 1 diabetes. Overall study results and limits: Moderate yet significant TCRB CDR3 shortening was seen in Type 1 diabetes patients in all four CD4+ subsets.

Reverse transcription of all isolated RNA meant that expressed TCRB transcripts were sequenced. Roughly 3.4 million reads were obtained on average from naive, central memory and regulatory T cell samples. Data came from immunoSEQ multiplex PCR; TCRdb stores just in-frame clones and leaves some out. This sample has around 430,000 clones, with roughly 30% found just once. The source of this sequence is a man aged 18 to 29 in good health. Source material: naive CD4+ T cells from blood.

CDR3 in amino acids: CAWSGILTDTQYF. As DNA, the CDR3 is TGTGCCTGGAGTGGAATACTCACAGATACGCAGTATTTT. The chain recombines TRBV30 with TRBJ2-3; D remains ambiguous. This CDR3 region has 13 residues. From germline, CDR1 is GTSNPN and CDR2 SVGIG (reference sequence). The ends were cut back, 1 base at V and 2 bases at J, with 7 bases in the middle.